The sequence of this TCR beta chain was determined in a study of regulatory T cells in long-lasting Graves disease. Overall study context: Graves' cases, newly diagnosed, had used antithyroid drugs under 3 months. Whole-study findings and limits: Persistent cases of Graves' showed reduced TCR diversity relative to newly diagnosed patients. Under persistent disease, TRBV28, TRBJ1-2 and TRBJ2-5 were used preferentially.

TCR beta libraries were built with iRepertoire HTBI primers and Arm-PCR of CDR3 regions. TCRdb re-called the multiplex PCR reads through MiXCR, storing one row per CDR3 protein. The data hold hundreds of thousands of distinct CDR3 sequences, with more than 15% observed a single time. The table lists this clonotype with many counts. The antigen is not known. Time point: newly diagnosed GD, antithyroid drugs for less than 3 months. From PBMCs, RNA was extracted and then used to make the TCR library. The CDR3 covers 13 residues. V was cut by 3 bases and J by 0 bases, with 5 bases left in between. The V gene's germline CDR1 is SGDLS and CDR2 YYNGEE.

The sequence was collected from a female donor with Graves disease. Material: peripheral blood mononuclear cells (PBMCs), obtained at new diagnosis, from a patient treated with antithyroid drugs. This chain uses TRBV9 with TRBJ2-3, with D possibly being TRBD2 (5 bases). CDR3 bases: TGTGCCAGCAGCGGGACTAGCACAGATACGCAGTATTTT. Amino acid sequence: CASSGTSTDTQYF.